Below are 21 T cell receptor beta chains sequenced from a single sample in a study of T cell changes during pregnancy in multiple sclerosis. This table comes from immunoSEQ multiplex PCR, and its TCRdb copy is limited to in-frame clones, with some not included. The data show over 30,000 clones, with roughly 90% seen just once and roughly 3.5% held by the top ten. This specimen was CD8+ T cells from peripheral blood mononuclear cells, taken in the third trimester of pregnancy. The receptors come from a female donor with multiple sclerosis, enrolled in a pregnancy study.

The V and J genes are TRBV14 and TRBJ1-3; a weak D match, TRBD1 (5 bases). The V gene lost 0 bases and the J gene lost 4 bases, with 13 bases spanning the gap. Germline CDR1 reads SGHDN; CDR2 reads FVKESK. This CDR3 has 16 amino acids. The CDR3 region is CASSQDLSGAGNTIYF. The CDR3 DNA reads TGTGCCAGCAGCCAAGATCTTTCTGGGGCCGGAAACACCATATATTTT. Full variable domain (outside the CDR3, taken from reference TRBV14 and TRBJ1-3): EAGVTQFPSHSVIEKGQTVTLRCDPISGHDNLYWYRRVMGKEIKFLLHFVKESKQDESGMPNNRFLAERTGGTYSTLKVQPAELEDSGVYFCASSQDLSGAGNTIYFGEGSWLTVV.

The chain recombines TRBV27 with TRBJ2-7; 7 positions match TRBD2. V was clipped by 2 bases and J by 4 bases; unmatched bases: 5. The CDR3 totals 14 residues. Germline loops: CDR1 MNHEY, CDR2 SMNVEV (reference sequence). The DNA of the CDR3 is TGTGCCAGCAGTTTAGCTAGCGGAGAATACGAGCAGTACTTC. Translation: CASSLASGEYEQYF.

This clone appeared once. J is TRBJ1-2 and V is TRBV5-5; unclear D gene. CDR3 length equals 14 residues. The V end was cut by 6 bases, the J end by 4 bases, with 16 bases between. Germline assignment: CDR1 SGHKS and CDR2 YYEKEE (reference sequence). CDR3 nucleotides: TGTGCCAGCATGCCACGCCCCAGTTCCTATGGCTACACCTTC. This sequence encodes CASMPRPSSYGYTF.

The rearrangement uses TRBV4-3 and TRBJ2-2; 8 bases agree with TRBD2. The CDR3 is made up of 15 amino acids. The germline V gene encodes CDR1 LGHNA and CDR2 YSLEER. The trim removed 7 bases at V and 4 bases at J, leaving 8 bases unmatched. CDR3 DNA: TGCGCCAGCAAGAGGAGCCTAGCGGGCACCGGGGAGCTGTTTTTT. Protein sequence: CASKRSLAGTGELFF.

The CDR3 bases are TGTGCCAGCAGCCCCGGGACAGGGAGCACAGATACGCAGTATTTT. Protein: CASSPGTGSTDTQYF. The chain recombines TRBV5-4 with TRBJ2-3; TRBD1 matches 9 bases. The V and J ends lost 4 bases and 0 bases, in that order; junction bases with no gene match: 3. The CDR3 is made up of 15 amino acids. Germline V gene data show CDR1 as SGHNT and CDR2 as YYREEE (reference sequence). Complete variable domain (other parts from reference TRBV5-4 and TRBJ2-3): ETGVTQSPTHLIKTRGQQVTLRCSSQSGHNTVSWYQQALGQGPQFIFQYYREEENGRGNFPPRFSGLQFPNYSSELNVNALELDDSALYLCASSPGTGSTDTQYFGPGTRLTVL.

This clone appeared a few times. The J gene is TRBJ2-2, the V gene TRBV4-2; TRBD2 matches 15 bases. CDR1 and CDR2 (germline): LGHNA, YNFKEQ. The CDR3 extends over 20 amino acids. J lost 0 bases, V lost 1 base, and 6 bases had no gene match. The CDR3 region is CASSQAPGLAGGTNTGELFF. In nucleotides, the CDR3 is TGTGCCAGCAGCCAAGCCCCGGGACTAGCGGGGGGCACGAACACCGGGGAGCTGTTTTTT.

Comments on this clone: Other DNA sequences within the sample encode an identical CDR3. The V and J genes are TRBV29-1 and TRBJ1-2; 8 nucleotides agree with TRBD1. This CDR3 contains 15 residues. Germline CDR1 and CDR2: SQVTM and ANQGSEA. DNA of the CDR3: TGCAGTGTAATATCAACGGACAGGGCGGACTATGGCTACACCTTC. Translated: CSVISTDRADYGYTF.

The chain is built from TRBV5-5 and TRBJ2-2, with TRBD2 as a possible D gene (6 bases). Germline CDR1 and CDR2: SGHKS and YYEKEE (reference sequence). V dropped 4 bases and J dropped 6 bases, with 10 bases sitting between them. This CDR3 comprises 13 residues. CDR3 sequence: CASSAGGAGELFF. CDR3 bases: TGTGCCAGCAGCGCAGGAGGGGCCGGGGAGCTGTTTTTT.

The DNA for the CDR3 is TGTGCCAGCAGCTTCGCAAGCCTTTCGGCTGGGGCCAACGTCCTGACTTTC. Translation: CASSFASLSAGANVLTF. The gene calls are TRBV5-8 and TRBJ2-6; D gene ambiguous. Deletions cut 2 bases from V and 2 bases from J, with 14 bases between. The CDR3 is 17 amino acids. Germline lookup yields CDR1 SGHTS and CDR2 YDEGEE.

For the CDR3, the DNA is TGTGCCAGCAGCTTAGGGTCGGGGGGCCATGCCTACGAGCAGTACTTC. Protein sequence: CASSLGSGGHAYEQYF. The rearrangement uses TRBV7-9 and TRBJ2-7, with TRBD2 as a possible D gene (7 bases). This CDR3 is 16 amino acids long. Trimming removed 1 base at V and 2 bases at J, with 15 bases between. The V gene's germline CDR1 is SEHNR and CDR2 FQNEAQ (reference sequence).

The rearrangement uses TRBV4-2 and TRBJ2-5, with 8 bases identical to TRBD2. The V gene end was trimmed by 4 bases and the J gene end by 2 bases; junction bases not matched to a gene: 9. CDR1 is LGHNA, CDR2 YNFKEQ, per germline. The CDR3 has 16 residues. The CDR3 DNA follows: TGTGCCAGCAGCCCCCGAGTAGCGGGGTCGCAAGAGACCCAGTACTTC. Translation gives CASSPRVAGSQETQYF.

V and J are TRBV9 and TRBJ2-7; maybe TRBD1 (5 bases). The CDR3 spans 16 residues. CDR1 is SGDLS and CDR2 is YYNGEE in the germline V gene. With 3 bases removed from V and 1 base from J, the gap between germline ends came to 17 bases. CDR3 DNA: TGTGCCAGCAGCGCCGGAGTGGGATCAGGGTCCTACGAGCAGTACTTC. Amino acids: CASSAGVGSGSYEQYF. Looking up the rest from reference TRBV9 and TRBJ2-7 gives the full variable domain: DSGVTQTPKHLITATGQRVTLRCSPRSGDLSVYWYQQSLDQGLQFLIQYYNGEERAKGNILERFSAQQFPDLHSELNLSSLELGDSALYFCASSAGVGSGSYEQYFGPGTRLTVT.

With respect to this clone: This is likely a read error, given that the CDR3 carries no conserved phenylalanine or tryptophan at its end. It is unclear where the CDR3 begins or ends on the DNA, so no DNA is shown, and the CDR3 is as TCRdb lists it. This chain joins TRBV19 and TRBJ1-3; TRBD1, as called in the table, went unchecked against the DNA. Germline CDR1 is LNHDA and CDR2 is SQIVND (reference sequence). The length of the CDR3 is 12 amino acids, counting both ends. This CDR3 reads CASSMGAGLVAS.

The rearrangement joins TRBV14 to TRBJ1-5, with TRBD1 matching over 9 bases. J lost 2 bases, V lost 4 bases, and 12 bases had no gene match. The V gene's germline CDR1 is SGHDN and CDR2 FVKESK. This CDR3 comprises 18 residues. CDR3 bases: TGTGCCAGCAGCCCATTGACAGGGGGTGGCTTCGGCAATCAGCCCCAGCATTTT. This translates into CASSPLTGGGFGNQPQHF.

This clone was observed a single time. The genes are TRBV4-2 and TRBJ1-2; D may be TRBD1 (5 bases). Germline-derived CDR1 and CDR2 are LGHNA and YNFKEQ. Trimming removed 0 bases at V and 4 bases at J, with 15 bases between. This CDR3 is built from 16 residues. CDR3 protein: CASSQDWSQGVYGYTF. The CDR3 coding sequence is TGTGCCAGCAGCCAAGACTGGTCTCAAGGGGTCTATGGCTACACCTTC.

CDR3 coding DNA: TGTGCCACCAGCAGAGCCTCCTTAGGGGCCAACGTCCTGACTTTC. Protein: CATSRASLGANVLTF. The chain carries TRBV15 and TRBJ2-6; D call uncertain. Deletions cut 1 base from V and 4 bases from J, with 8 bases between. The V gene's germline CDR1 is LNHNV and CDR2 YYDKDF (reference sequence). The CDR3 runs to 15 residues.

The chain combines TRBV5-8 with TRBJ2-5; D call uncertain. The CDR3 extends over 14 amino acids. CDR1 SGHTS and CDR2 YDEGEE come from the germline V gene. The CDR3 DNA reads TGTGCATGTCGGCTAGTAGTGTACCAAGAGACCCAGTACTTC. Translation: CACRLVVYQETQYF.

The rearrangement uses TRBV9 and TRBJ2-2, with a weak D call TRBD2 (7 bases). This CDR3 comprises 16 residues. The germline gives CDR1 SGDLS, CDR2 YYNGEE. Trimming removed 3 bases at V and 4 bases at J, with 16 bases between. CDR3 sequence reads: CASSGEGGGGTGELFF. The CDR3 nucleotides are TGTGCCAGCAGCGGCGAGGGGGGGGGCGGCACCGGGGAGCTGTTTTTT.

The CDR3 nucleotides read TGCGCCAGCGGCCACGGGGATACGCAGTATTTT. Its protein product is CASGHGDTQYF. This chain connects TRBV10-2 to TRBJ2-3; D gene ambiguous. V was shortened by 8 bases and J by 6 bases, with 9 bases between the two germline ends. Per germline, CDR1 WSHSY and CDR2 SAAADI. CDR3 length equals 11 residues.

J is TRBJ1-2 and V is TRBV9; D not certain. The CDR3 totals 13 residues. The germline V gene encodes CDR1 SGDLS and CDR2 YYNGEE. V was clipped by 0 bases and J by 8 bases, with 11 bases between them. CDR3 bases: TGTGCCAGCAGCGTAGTGGCGGAATCCGGCTACACCTTC. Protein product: CASSVVAESGYTF.

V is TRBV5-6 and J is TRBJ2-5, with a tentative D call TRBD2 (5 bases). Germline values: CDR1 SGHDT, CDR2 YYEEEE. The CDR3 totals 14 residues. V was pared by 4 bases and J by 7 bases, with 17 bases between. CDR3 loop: CASSLGGLGWTQYF. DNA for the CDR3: TGTGCCAGCAGCCTCGGAGGCCTAGGGTGGACCCAGTACTTC.